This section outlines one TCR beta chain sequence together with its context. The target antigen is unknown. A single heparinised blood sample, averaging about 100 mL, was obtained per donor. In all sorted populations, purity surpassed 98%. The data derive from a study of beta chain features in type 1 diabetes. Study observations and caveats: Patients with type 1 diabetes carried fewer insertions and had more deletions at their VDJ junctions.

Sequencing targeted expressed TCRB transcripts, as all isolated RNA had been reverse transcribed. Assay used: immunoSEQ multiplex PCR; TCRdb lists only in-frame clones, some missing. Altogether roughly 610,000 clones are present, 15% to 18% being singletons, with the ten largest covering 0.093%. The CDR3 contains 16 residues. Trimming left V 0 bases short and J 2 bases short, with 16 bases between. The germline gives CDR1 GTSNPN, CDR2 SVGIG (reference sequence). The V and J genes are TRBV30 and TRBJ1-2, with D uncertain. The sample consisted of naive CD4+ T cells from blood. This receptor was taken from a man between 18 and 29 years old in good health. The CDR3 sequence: CAWSVQSPAGNYGYTF. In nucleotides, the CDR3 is TGTGCCTGGAGTGTACAAAGTCCGGCCGGGAACTATGGCTACACCTTC. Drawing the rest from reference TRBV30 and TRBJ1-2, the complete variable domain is SQTIHQWPATLVQPVGSPLSLECTVEGTSNPNLYWYRQAAGRGLQLLFYSVGIGQISSEVPQNLSASRPQDRQFILSSKKLLLSDSGFYLCAWSVQSPAGNYGYTFGSGTRLTVV.